A single TCR beta chain is shown here with its context. This record belongs to a study of T cell changes during pregnancy in multiple sclerosis. The repertoire was sequenced with immunoSEQ multiplex PCR; TCRdb's copy has only in-frame clones and lacks some. The table has roughly 48,000 clones, about 90% seen once; the top ten hold roughly 1.2%. V trimming: 5 bases; J trimming: 1 base; junction bases outside the gene matches: 3. Germline CDR1 SEHNR, CDR2 FQNEAQ (reference sequence). CDR3 length: 15 residues. The TCR originated in a female donor with multiple sclerosis, enrolled in a pregnancy study. Source: CD4+ T cells from peripheral blood mononuclear cells, taken in the second trimester of pregnancy. This chain links TRBV7-9 with TRBJ2-5; 11 bases match TRBD1. The CDR3 region has the DNA TGTGCCAGCAGCACCGGGACAGGGGGCCAAGAGACCCAGTACTTC. This sequence encodes CASSTGTGGQETQYF.